The T cell receptor (beta chain) described here comes from a study of blood T cells in healthy people across ages. The study, taken as a whole, reports: Observed TCR beta diversity per million T cells went down as age went up. This fall followed a roughly linear course with age. Donor CMV status was unknown, possibly confounding expanded clonotype changes.

Germline V gene lookup returns CDR1 LNHNV and CDR2 YYDKDF (reference sequence). This CDR3 contains 13 residues. Trimming took off 7 bases at V and 1 base at J, with 10 bases between the two ends. Then a second PCR, running roughly 7 to 11 cycles, was carried out with a sample-barcoded 5' primer and a J-beta primer mix. In TCRdb, the 5' RACE reads were re-called with MiXCR into one record per CDR3 protein. The table includes around 1,500,000 distinct CDR3 sequences, 42% detected once. This clonotype was observed a few times. What it binds is not known. The TCR comes from a woman younger than 35 in good health. The specimen was blood. V and J are TRBV15 and TRBJ2-5, with D possibly TRBD1 on 6 matching bases. The CDR3 region has the DNA TGTGCCACCACCCGACAGGTCCAAGAGACCCAGTACTTC. Residues: CATTRQVQETQYF.